A selection of T cell receptor beta chains follows, all from one sample in a study of early T cells in non-severe SARS-CoV-2 infection. TCRdb recomputed calls from the 5' RACE reads with MiXCR, one row per CDR3 protein. The sample consists of about 36,000 distinct CDR3 sequences, 6% to 8.5% of them appearing once. The sample was whole blood, taken at baseline. These receptors all come from an adult who was a healthcare worker with PCR-confirmed SARS-CoV-2 infection or an uninfected control (not recorded which). CDR3s include the opening cysteine and the closing phenylalanine or tryptophan. D genes are given only for firm matches. Clone size is given for some rows only: seen once, a few or many times, or a class if the clone is expanded.

V,D,size,J,CDR3,DNA
TRBV20-1,NA,many,TRBJ2-4,CSATGRGWTKNIQYF,TGCAGTGCTACAGGACGAGGGTGGACCAAAAACATTCAGTACTTC
TRBV12-3/TRBV12-4,NA,many,TRBJ1-3,CASTDARSTIYF,TGTGCCAGTACGGACGCCCGGAGCACCATATATTTT
TRBV6-5,NA,many,TRBJ2-7,CASSYGLAYEQYF,TGTGCCAGCAGTTACGGTTTGGCCTACGAGCAGTACTTC
TRBV20-1,NA,few,TRBJ2-5,CSARVRRVQETQYF,TGCAGTGCTAGAGTTCGTAGGGTCCAAGAGACCCAGTACTTC
TRBV11-2,NA,many,TRBJ2-2,CASSPTYTGELFF,TGTGCCAGCAGCCCCACCTACACCGGGGAGCTGTTTTTT
TRBV12-3/TRBV12-4,NA,many,TRBJ2-7,CASSFYTGRVYEQYF,TGTGCCAGCAGTTTTTACACAGGGAGAGTGTACGAGCAGTACTTC
TRBV18,NA,few,TRBJ1-1,CASSPRINTEAFF,TGTGCCAGCTCACCGAGGATAAACACTGAAGCTTTCTTT
TRBV20-1,NA,few,TRBJ2-2,CSARERPGGSGELFF,TGCAGTGCTAGAGAGCGGCCTGGGGGTTCCGGGGAGCTGTTTTTT
TRBV4-1,TRBD2,many,TRBJ2-1,CASSRGLATQGEQFF,TGCGCCAGCAGCCGCGGACTAGCGACACAGGGTGAGCAGTTCTTC
TRBV27,NA,few,TRBJ2-5,CASSLFPGETQYF,TGTGCCAGCAGTTTATTCCCGGGGGAGACCCAGTACTTC
TRBV25-1,NA,few,TRBJ2-1,CASSADWGLRGGEQFF,TGTGCCAGCAGCGCAGATTGGGGTCTCCGGGGCGGTGAGCAGTTCTTC
TRBV7-2,NA,few,TRBJ2-1,CASSSDSSYNEQFF,TGTGCCAGCAGCTCGGACAGCTCCTACAATGAGCAGTTCTTC
TRBV7-3,TRBD2,NA,TRBJ2-1,CASSLRLAGVNEQFF,TGTGCCAGCAGCTTAAGACTAGCGGGAGTAAATGAGCAGTTCTTC
TRBV30,NA,NA,TRBJ2-5,CAWSMGETQYF,TGTGCCTGGAGCATGGGGGAGACCCAGTACTTC
TRBV7-3,NA,many,TRBJ2-1,CASSGTPYNEQFF,TGTGCCAGCAGCGGGACTCCCTACAATGAGCAGTTCTTC
TRBV19,NA,NA,TRBJ2-1,CASSINGGNEQFF,TGTGCCAGTAGTATTAATGGGGGAAATGAGCAGTTCTTC
TRBV10-3,TRBD2,many,TRBJ2-3,CAISESPAGLATDTQYF,TGTGCCATCAGTGAGTCGCCAGCAGGACTAGCAACAGATACGCAGTATTTT
TRBV19,NA,NA,TRBJ2-2,CASSRTGELFF,TGTGCCAGTAGCCGGACCGGGGAGCTGTTTTTT
TRBV11-1,TRBD2,NA,TRBJ2-1,CASSSPSRREANEQFF,TGTGCCAGCAGCTCCCCTAGCCGGCGGGAGGCGAATGAGCAGTTCTTC
TRBV2,TRBD2,NA,TRBJ2-2,CASSVSSGTTGELFF,TGTGCCAGCAGTGTATCCAGCGGGACCACCGGGGAGCTGTTTTTT
TRBV18,TRBD1,few,TRBJ2-7,CASSQGTGGGSSYEQYF,TGTGCCAGCTCCCAGGGAACAGGGGGCGGAAGTTCCTACGAGCAGTACTTC
TRBV4-3,TRBD1,medium-sized,TRBJ2-4,CASRRDSQYF,TGCGCCAGCCGCCGGGACAGTCAGTACTTC
TRBV29-1,TRBD2,many,TRBJ2-1,CSTTSGSGTYNEQFF,TGCAGCACGACTAGCGGGAGTGGCACTTACAATGAGCAGTTCTTC
TRBV28,TRBD2,many,TRBJ2-1,CASSRWTSGYNEQFF,TGTGCCAGCAGCAGATGGACTAGCGGATACAATGAGCAGTTCTTC
TRBV6-5,NA,many,TRBJ1-5,CASRYDGNQPQHF,TGTGCCAGCAGATACGATGGGAATCAGCCCCAGCATTTT
TRBV11-2,NA,many,TRBJ2-1,CASSLGEAVYNEQFF,TGTGCCAGCAGCCTGGGTGAGGCGGTATACAATGAGCAGTTCTTC
TRBV4-1,NA,many,TRBJ2-7,CASSQEWSHEQYF,TGCGCCAGCAGCCAAGAGTGGAGCCACGAGCAGTACTTC
TRBV29-1,TRBD2,NA,TRBJ2-7,CSVEDRAGEYHEQYF,TGCAGCGTTGAAGATCGAGCGGGAGAATACCACGAGCAGTACTTC
TRBV5-6,TRBD1,many,TRBJ1-2,CASSQSLQGEGYTF,TGTGCCAGCAGCCAGAGTCTACAGGGGGAAGGCTACACCTTC
TRBV25-1,TRBD2,many,TRBJ2-7,CASSDRPGTSGAYEQYF,TGTGCCAGCAGTGACAGGCCAGGGACTAGCGGAGCCTACGAGCAGTACTTC
TRBV7-2,NA,few,TRBJ2-3,CASSLFTDTQYF,TGTGCCAGCAGCTTATTCACAGATACGCAGTATTTT
TRBV6-5,TRBD1,many,TRBJ2-5,CASSYSGTGGETQYF,TGTGCCAGCAGTTACTCCGGGACAGGGGGTGAGACCCAGTACTTC
TRBV7-9,NA,NA,TRBJ2-7,CASTPPGGPDVVEQYF,TGTGCCAGCACGCCCCCGGGCGGGCCGGACGTTGTCGAGCAGTACTTC
TRBV20-1,TRBD2,NA,TRBJ2-7,CSARLAGGRLPYEQYF,TGCAGCGCCCGACTAGCGGGAGGACGGTTACCTTACGAGCAGTACTTC
TRBV18,NA,NA,TRBJ1-4,CASSPLSISGEKLFF,TGTGCCAGCTCACCTCTTTCGATTAGCGGGGAGAAACTGTTTTTT
TRBV7-8,NA,many,TRBJ1-1,CASSLVKGATEAFF,TGTGCCAGCAGCTTAGTTAAAGGGGCCACTGAAGCTTTCTTT
TRBV29-1,NA,many,TRBJ1-2,CSVERNREGGYTF,TGCAGCGTTGAAAGGAACAGGGAGGGTGGCTACACCTTC
TRBV14,NA,NA,TRBJ2-3,CASSHTPEFTDTQYF,TGTGCCAGCAGCCATACTCCTGAGTTCACAGATACGCAGTATTTT
TRBV4-1,TRBD2,many,TRBJ2-1,CASSQGLGGSGSYNEQFF,TGCGCCAGCAGCCAAGGCCTTGGGGGGAGCGGGAGCTACAATGAGCAGTTCTTC
TRBV24-1,TRBD1,NA,TRBJ2-1,CATSDWTGGGFLDEQFF,TGTGCCACCAGTGATTGGACAGGGGGAGGTTTTTTGGATGAGCAGTTCTTC
TRBV6-5,TRBD2,many,TRBJ2-1,CASSPSGTTYNEQFF,TGTGCCAGCAGTCCCTCCGGGACTACTTACAATGAGCAGTTCTTC
TRBV6-5,NA,NA,TRBJ2-7,CASRSKTYEQYF,TGTGCCAGCAGGAGCAAGACCTACGAGCAGTACTTC
TRBV6-5,NA,few,TRBJ2-6,CASSYSIGGYGANVLTF,TGTGCCAGCAGTTACTCGATAGGGGGTTACGGGGCCAACGTCCTGACTTTC
TRBV4-1,NA,many,TRBJ2-5,CASSQDPPGTQYF,TGCGCCAGCAGCCAAGACCCCCCGGGGACCCAGTACTTC
TRBV5-1,NA,NA,TRBJ2-7,CASSLGLPPGYEQYF,TGCGCCAGCAGCCTAGGACTACCGCCAGGGTACGAGCAGTACTTC
TRBV6-1,NA,few,TRBJ2-3,CANSQGAGGLAADTQYF,TGTGCCAACTCACAGGGGGCCGGGGGACTAGCAGCAGATACGCAGTATTTT
TRBV27,TRBD1,many,TRBJ2-2,CASSFNQGATNTGELFF,TGTGCCAGCAGTTTTAATCAGGGGGCCACGAACACCGGGGAGCTGTTTTTT
TRBV4-1,NA,many,TRBJ2-7,CASSHKIGQGLNEQYF,TGCGCCAGCAGCCATAAAATTGGGCAGGGTTTGAACGAGCAGTACTTC
TRBV4-1,TRBD2,NA,TRBJ2-1,CASSPLGGRGGRNEQFF,TGCGCCAGCAGCCCCCTTGGGGGACGGGGGGGACGCAATGAGCAGTTCTTC
TRBV5-1,TRBD1,NA,TRBJ2-7,CTSSLVGGQDEQYF,TGCACCAGCAGCTTGGTAGGGGGCCAGGACGAGCAGTACTTC
TRBV7-8,TRBD2,medium-sized,TRBJ2-2,CASSFTTSETGELFF,TGTGCCAGCAGCTTTACGACTAGCGAAACCGGGGAGCTGTTTTTT
TRBV19,NA,many,TRBJ1-2,CASSTSVEKGNYGYTF,TGTGCCAGTAGTACCTCGGTCGAAAAAGGGAACTATGGCTACACCTTC
TRBV4-3,TRBD1,NA,TRBJ2-7,CASSQSGTVTYEQYF,TGCGCCAGCAGCCAATCCGGGACAGTGACCTACGAGCAGTACTTC
TRBV5-1,NA,many,TRBJ1-1,CASSLVGGNTEAFF,TGCGCCAGCAGCTTGGTAGGGGGTAACACTGAAGCTTTCTTT
TRBV24-1,TRBD1,few,TRBJ2-1,CATSFQGASYEQFF,TGTGCCACCTCTTTTCAGGGGGCGAGCTATGAGCAGTTCTTC
TRBV7-9,TRBD1,few,TRBJ2-1,CASSPGQRLYNEQFF,TGTGCCAGCAGCCCGGGACAGAGACTATACAATGAGCAGTTCTTC
TRBV3-1,NA,many,TRBJ1-3,CASSQYISAAPGNTIYF,TGTGCCAGCAGCCAATATATATCGGCAGCCCCTGGAAACACCATATATTTT